This T cell receptor beta chain was obtained from a study of identical twins. General study findings and limits: Researchers caution that invariant MAIT and iNKT cells could partly confound zero-insertion analyses.

J lost 4 bases, V lost 3 bases, and 10 bases had no gene match. Germline CDR1 and CDR2: LGHDT and YNNKEL (reference sequence). The CDR3 totals 18 residues. This clonotype was counted between two and nine times. Its antigen is unknown. With template switching, a universal primer site was added, and the cDNA carried unique molecular identifiers. TCRdb reanalysed the 5' RACE reads using MiXCR and keeps one entry per CDR3 protein. The sample consists of some 250,000 distinct CDR3 sequences, roughly an eighth of them appearing once. This sample was shared with a second study, whose subject was yellow fever vaccine responses in identical twins.

The J gene is TRBJ2-1, the V gene TRBV3-1, with 12 bases matching TRBD2. The sequence was obtained from a woman aged 18-29 years in good health. Sequenced material: memory (CD45RO+) T cells sorted from blood. The CDR3: CASSQTLAGGVFYNEQFF. The CDR3 DNA follows: TGTGCCAGCAGCCAGACTCTAGCGGGGGGGGTATTTTACAATGAGCAGTTCTTC.